This is a list of T cell receptor beta chains from one sample in a study of a mutant IDH1 vaccine in newly diagnosed glioma. Clones were read by immunoSEQ multiplex PCR, and TCRdb kept only the in-frame ones, dropping some. The profile shows 90,000 to 95,000 clones, about four fifths of them singletons. The sequences come from PBMCs, collected from a glioma patient treated with radiotherapy, temozolomide or both. These TCRs come from a woman in her fifties or sixties with glioma. Each CDR3 is given with its conserved first and last residue. D genes are given only for firm matches. Expanded clones are given a class, and other clones once, few, many or no size at all.

d_gene,len,v_gene,j_gene,abundance,CDR3aa,CDR3nt
-,15,TRBV5-6,TRBJ2-2,-,CASSRGQTNTGELFF,TGTGCCAGCAGCCGAGGACAGACGAACACCGGGGAGCTGTTTTTT
-,13,TRBV5-6,TRBJ1-2,-,CASSLQFNYGYTF,TGTGCCAGCAGCTTGCAGTTCAACTATGGCTACACCTTC
-,16,TRBV5-6,TRBJ2-3,-,CASSLPLTGLTDTQYF,TGTGCCAGCAGCTTACCCCTCACGGGCCTCACAGATACGCAGTATTTT
TRBD2,14,TRBV9,TRBJ2-5,-,CASSVLAGGETQYF,TGTGCCAGCAGCGTGTTAGCGGGGGGGGAGACCCAGTACTTC
-,13,TRBV5-6,TRBJ1-1,-,CASSRLQGTEAFF,TGTGCCAGCAGCCGATTACAGGGAACTGAAGCTTTCTTT
-,15,TRBV6-4,TRBJ1-1,-,CASTQSSFGSTEAFF,TGTGCCAGCACCCAAAGTTCCTTCGGAAGCACTGAAGCTTTCTTT
-,13,TRBV12-5,TRBJ1-2,-,CASGLGPSGGYTF,TGTGCTAGTGGTTTGGGACCCTCGGGTGGCTACACCTTC
TRBD2,14,TRBV30,TRBJ2-3,-,CAWEAGGYTDTQYF,TGTGCCTGGGAAGCGGGGGGGTACACAGATACGCAGTATTTT
-,18,TRBV4-1,TRBJ1-4,-,CASSQGQGIRGTNEKLFF,TGCGCCAGCAGCCAAGGTCAGGGTATAAGGGGAACTAATGAAAAACTGTTTTTT
-,17,TRBV5-5,TRBJ2-7,-,CASSPPGGGYLSYEQYF,TGTGCCAGCTCTCCCCCGGGCGGAGGTTATTTGTCCTACGAGCAGTACTTC
-,16,TRBV5-1,TRBJ2-5,-,CASSHQTTGLGETQYF,TGCGCCAGCAGCCACCAAACGACAGGCCTAGGGGAGACCCAGTACTTC
-,16,TRBV6-6,TRBJ1-5,-,CASSPGGVVGNQPQHF,TGTGCCAGCAGCCCCGGGGGGGTAGTAGGCAATCAGCCCCAGCATTTT
-,12,TRBV2,TRBJ2-3,-,CASGEIRDTQYF,TGTGCCAGCGGGGAAATACGGGATACGCAGTATTTT
-,13,TRBV11-2,TRBJ1-1,-,CASSHGVAQAAFF,TGTGCCAGCAGCCATGGCGTGGCCCAAGCGGCTTTCTTT
-,13,TRBV5-3,TRBJ1-2,once,CARSLGGLSGYTF,TGTGCCAGAAGCTTGGGGGGTCTGAGCGGCTACACCTTC
-,15,TRBV10-3,TRBJ1-3,-,CAISESNSSGNTIYF,TGTGCCATCAGTGAGTCGAACAGCTCTGGAAACACCATATATTTT
-,13,TRBV18,TRBJ1-1,-,CASSPPYRSEAFF,TGTGCCAGCTCACCACCGTACCGTAGTGAAGCTTTCTTT
-,14,TRBV4-2,TRBJ2-2,few,CASSHGTGDGELFF,TGTGCCAGCAGCCACGGGACCGGGGACGGGGAGCTGTTTTTT
-,13,TRBV29-1,TRBJ1-2,-,CSVELVGNYGYTF,TGCAGCGTTGAGTTGGTTGGGAACTATGGCTACACCTTC
-,17,TRBV5-6,TRBJ2-4,few,CASSLAKKGVAKNIQYF,TGTGCCAGCAGCTTGGCCAAGAAAGGAGTAGCCAAAAACATTCAGTACTTC
-,13,TRBV5-4,TRBJ1-3,-,CASRNKGGNTIYF,TGTGCCAGCAGGAACAAGGGAGGAAACACCATATATTTT
TRBD2,14,TRBV6-4,TRBJ2-3,medium-sized,CASSDRGGTDTQYF,TGTGCCAGCAGTGACCGGGGGGGCACAGATACGCAGTATTTT
TRBD1,16,TRBV18,TRBJ2-3,-,CASSPLGTGLTDTQYF,TGTGCCAGCTCACCTCTAGGGACAGGACTCACAGATACGCAGTATTTT
-,13,TRBV19,TRBJ1-1,-,CASGAQWDTEAFF,TGTGCCAGTGGGGCCCAATGGGACACTGAAGCTTTCTTT
-,13,TRBV6-6,TRBJ1-5,-,CASTVTVNQPQHF,TGTGCCAGCACCGTGACAGTTAATCAGCCCCAGCATTTT
-,13,TRBV5-1,TRBJ1-1,once,CASSSAGGTEAFF,TGCGCCAGCAGCTCGGCTGGGGGGACTGAAGCTTTCTTT
-,13,TRBV11-2,TRBJ1-1,-,CASSPGPNTEAFF,TGTGCCAGCAGCCCCGGACCGAACACTGAAGCTTTCTTT
TRBD2,16,TRBV4-3,TRBJ2-1,-,CASSHGTVAGGREQFF,TGCGCCAGCAGCCACGGAACGGTAGCGGGGGGGCGTGAGCAGTTCTTC
TRBD1,14,TRBV2,TRBJ2-7,-,CASNAGTGAYEQYF,TGTGCCAGCAATGCCGGGACAGGAGCCTACGAGCAGTACTTC
TRBD1,17,TRBV4-1,TRBJ1-4,-,CASSQVPRGLGGEKLFF,TGCGCCAGCAGCCAAGTCCCGAGGGGGCTCGGAGGAGAAAAACTGTTTTTT
TRBD1,13,TRBV29-1,TRBJ2-5,-,CSGTGGGEETQYF,TGCAGCGGGACAGGGGGTGGGGAGGAGACCCAGTACTTC
TRBD1,13,TRBV11-2,TRBJ1-2,-,CASRQGGMLGYTF,TGTGCCAGCAGGCAGGGGGGGATGTTGGGCTACACCTTC
-,15,TRBV6-6,TRBJ2-3,-,CASSNRAPTGDTQYF,TGTGCCAGCAGCAACCGGGCCCCGACGGGAGATACGCAGTATTTT
TRBD1,15,TRBV5-6,TRBJ1-1,-,CASSSGQAMNTEAFF,TGTGCCAGCAGCTCCGGACAGGCAATGAACACTGAAGCTTTCTTT
-,14,TRBV11-1,TRBJ2-7,-,CASSLSALRGEQYF,TGTGCCAGCAGCTTATCTGCGTTGAGAGGGGAGCAGTACTTC
-,15,TRBV6-5,TRBJ1-1,-,CASSVGGASNTEAFF,TGTGCCAGCAGCGTCGGGGGGGCAAGTAACACTGAAGCTTTCTTT
-,14,TRBV4-3,TRBJ1-1,once,CASSQAPGNTEAFF,TGCGCCAGCAGCCAAGCTCCAGGGAACACTGAAGCTTTCTTT
-,16,TRBV6-5,TRBJ2-1,-,CASSYSGVTPSYEQFF,TGTGCCAGCAGTTACTCGGGGGTGACTCCGAGCTATGAGCAGTTCTTC
-,14,TRBV4-2,TRBJ1-4,-,CASSQAYQGLELFF,TGTGCCAGCAGCCAGGCATACCAGGGGCTGGAACTGTTTTTT
TRBD2,14,TRBV29-1,TRBJ2-3,-,CSVEGGGGPDTQYF,TGCAGCGTTGAAGGCGGGGGGGGGCCAGATACGCAGTATTTT
TRBD1,16,TRBV28,TRBJ1-2,-,CASSLLGTGSDYGYTF,TGTGCCAGCAGTTTATTGGGGACAGGGTCTGACTATGGCTACACCTTC
-,14,TRBV2,TRBJ1-1,-,CASSVREEHTEAFF,TGTGCCAGCAGTGTACGGGAGGAGCACACTGAAGCTTTCTTT
-,16,TRBV6-1,TRBJ1-3,few,CASSELGQGRWNTIYF,TGTGCCAGCAGTGAATTGGGGCAGGGAAGGTGGAACACCATATATTTT
TRBD1,14,TRBV7-2,TRBJ2-7,-,CASTSQGAVDEQYF,TGTGCCAGCACCTCCCAGGGGGCAGTCGACGAGCAGTACTTC
-,12,TRBV5-4,TRBJ2-7,few,CASSLWADQQYF,TGTGCCAGCAGCTTGTGGGCGGACCAGCAGTACTTC
-,11,TRBV29-1,TRBJ1-1,-,CSVEAPPEAFF,TGCAGCGTTGAAGCTCCTCCCGAAGCTTTCTTT
TRBD1,16,TRBV11-2,TRBJ1-2,many,CASSGDLTGGAAGYTF,TGTGCCAGCAGCGGCGACCTGACAGGGGGCGCGGCTGGCTACACCTTC
TRBD1,15,TRBV7-6,TRBJ1-6,-,CASSTKPGGESPLHF,TGTGCCAGCAGCACGAAGCCAGGGGGCGAGTCACCCCTCCACTTT